The source of this T cell receptor (beta chain) is a study of cytomegalovirus exposure and HLA in healthy donors. Broader study findings: A later analysis linked a missense variant in DCLRE1C to the trimming of TCR beta V and J genes. For most TCR beta V segments, an earlier analysis put the productive rate at about 87% or about 30% of the time.

CDR1 SGHVS and CDR2 FQNEAQ come from the germline V gene. V lost 5 bases and J 4 bases, leaving 26 bases between the germline ends. The CDR3 has 19 amino acids. 60 Vbeta and 13 Jbeta primers were used in PCR. Produced via immunoSEQ multiplex PCR; TCRdb's table is partial and in-frame only. The sample yields 130,000 or so clones, approximately 80% seen once. On this clone itself: The antigen remains unidentified.

The chain links TRBV7-8 to TRBJ2-2; tentative D call: TRBD1 (6 bases). This receptor was obtained from a man aged 25 to 45 in good health and CMV-seronegative. Specimen: PBMCs. CDR3 protein: CASSPRQVQGMAGTGELFF. The CDR3 nucleotides are TGTGCCAGCAGCCCGCGCCAAGTACAGGGTATGGCAGGCACCGGGGAGCTGTTTTTT.